The rows below give T cell receptor beta chains drawn from one sample of a study of T-cell reconstitution after alpha-beta-depleted transplantation in children. TCRdb processed the PCR reads anew with MiXCR; each CDR3 protein has one entry. The sample yields 610,000 or so distinct CDR3 sequences, 27% seen once. Sequencing used PBMCs, obtained before TCRalphabeta/CD19-depleted stem cell transplant. These receptors all come from a boy in the first two years of life with Wiskott-Aldrich syndrome, due to receive a stem cell transplant. Both conserved end residues are part of each CDR3. Size values are once, few and many counts, or a class for expanded clones, and some rows have none.

v_call: TRBV24-1
clone_size: .
j_call: TRBJ2-1
cdr3_aa: CATSDKGTSGAHRQFF

v_call: TRBV6-5
clone_size: few
j_call: TRBJ2-1
cdr3_aa: CASSQNGNEQFF

v_call: TRBV27
clone_size: few
j_call: TRBJ2-3
cdr3_aa: CASSPRGTSGDSTDTQYF

v_call: TRBV12-3/TRBV12-4
clone_size: few
j_call: TRBJ2-3
cdr3_aa: CASSLGLDSDTQYF

v_call: TRBV12-3/TRBV12-4
clone_size: few
j_call: TRBJ2-1
cdr3_aa: CASTLRLAGANEQFF

v_call: TRBV3-1
clone_size: .
j_call: TRBJ2-3
cdr3_aa: CASSQDQQNTDTQYF

v_call: TRBV19
clone_size: few
j_call: TRBJ2-7
cdr3_aa: CASRKTGQEGEQYF

v_call: TRBV5-1
clone_size: few
j_call: TRBJ2-1
cdr3_aa: CASSLEGYVRFF

v_call: TRBV12-3/TRBV12-4
clone_size: .
j_call: TRBJ1-5
cdr3_aa: CASSLLQDGRAQHF

v_call: TRBV20-1
clone_size: few
j_call: TRBJ2-7
cdr3_aa: CSARDETSGNYEQYF

v_call: TRBV13
clone_size: few
j_call: TRBJ2-1
cdr3_aa: CASSLTYRRTGNNEQFF

v_call: TRBV9
clone_size: few
j_call: TRBJ2-1
cdr3_aa: CASSYTSGIYNEQFF

v_call: TRBV12-3/TRBV12-4
clone_size: .
j_call: TRBJ2-3
cdr3_aa: CASSFYGRAGADTQYF

v_call: TRBV12-3/TRBV12-4
clone_size: .
j_call: TRBJ2-7
cdr3_aa: CASSTTGAGEQYF

v_call: TRBV20-1
clone_size: few
j_call: TRBJ2-1
cdr3_aa: CSARDPVAGWLNEQFF

v_call: TRBV7-6
clone_size: few
j_call: TRBJ1-1
cdr3_aa: CASSPNRKKPRVEAFF

v_call: TRBV12-3/TRBV12-4
clone_size: few
j_call: TRBJ2-2
cdr3_aa: CASSLMGAVSTGELFF

v_call: TRBV28
clone_size: .
j_call: TRBJ2-7
cdr3_aa: CASSFLGETDEQYF

v_call: TRBV5-1
clone_size: .
j_call: TRBJ2-3
cdr3_aa: CASSLGTSGLSTDTQYF

v_call: TRBV24-1
clone_size: .
j_call: TRBJ2-1
cdr3_aa: CATSDTTSGRNSEQFF

v_call: TRBV5-1
clone_size: .
j_call: TRBJ2-1
cdr3_aa: CASSLKGGSYEQFF

v_call: TRBV7-9
clone_size: .
j_call: TRBJ2-7
cdr3_aa: CASSVGIYEQYF

v_call: TRBV20-1
clone_size: few
j_call: TRBJ2-5
cdr3_aa: CSARLAGAETQYF

v_call: TRBV20-1
clone_size: .
j_call: TRBJ1-1
cdr3_aa: CSARTGDTNTEAFF

v_call: TRBV19
clone_size: .
j_call: TRBJ2-1
cdr3_aa: CASSQGAGGPDNEQFF

v_call: TRBV29-1
clone_size: .
j_call: TRBJ2-1
cdr3_aa: CSVVRGQSYNEQFF

v_call: TRBV2
clone_size: .
j_call: TRBJ2-3
cdr3_aa: CASSEERPLGTQYF